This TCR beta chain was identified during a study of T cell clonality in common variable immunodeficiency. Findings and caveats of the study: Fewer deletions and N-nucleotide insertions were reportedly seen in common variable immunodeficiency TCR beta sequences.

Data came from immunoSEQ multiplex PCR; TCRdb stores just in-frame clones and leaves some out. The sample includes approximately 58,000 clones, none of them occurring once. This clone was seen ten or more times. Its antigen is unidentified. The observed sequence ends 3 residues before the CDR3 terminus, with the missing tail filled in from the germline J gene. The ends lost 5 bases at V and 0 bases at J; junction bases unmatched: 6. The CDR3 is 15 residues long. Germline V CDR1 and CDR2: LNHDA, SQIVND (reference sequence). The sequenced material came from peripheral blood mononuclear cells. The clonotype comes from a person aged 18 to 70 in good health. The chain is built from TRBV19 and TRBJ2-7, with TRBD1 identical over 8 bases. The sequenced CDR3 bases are TGTGCCAGTAGTTTGACAGGGGTCAACTCCTACGAG. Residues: CASSLTGVNSYE. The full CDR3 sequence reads CASSLTGVNSYEQYF.